A single sample gave rise to the 8 T cell receptor beta chains below, sequenced in a study of tumour-infiltrating T cells in Burkitt lymphoma. Measured with immunoSEQ multiplex PCR; TCRdb has only the in-frame clones, and not every one. The sample includes 43,000 or so clones, roughly 30% of them seen just once. Sequences were obtained from tumor tissue. The receptors were sampled from a human donor with Burkitt lymphoma.

This clone was detected a few times. The rearrangement links TRBV7-2 to TRBJ1-1; D gene unclear. CDR3 length: 13 residues. Per germline, CDR1 SGHTA and CDR2 FQGNSA. V was clipped by 8 bases and J by 8 bases, with 18 bases between them. As DNA, the CDR3 is TGTGCCAGCCGAACCGGGAATTTTGGAGAAGCTTTCTTT. It translates to CASRTGNFGEAFF.

This clone was seen a few times. The chain has TRBV27 and TRBJ1-6; a weak D match, TRBD1 (5 bases). From germline, CDR1 is MNHEY and CDR2 SMNVEV (reference sequence). The V and J ends lost 3 bases and 2 bases respectively, with 11 bases between them. The CDR3 is made up of 16 amino acids. The CDR3 DNA reads as TGTGCCAGCAGTTTCGGGGGAGGCACCTATAATTCACCCCTCCACTTT. Translated, it gives CASSFGGGTYNSPLHF.

The chain joins TRBV5-6 to TRBJ1-6; D unresolved. The germline V gene has CDR1 SGHDT and CDR2 YYEEEE. The CDR3 extends over 14 amino acids. V was pared by 0 bases and J by 7 bases, with 8 bases between. The CDR3 spells CASSLGVWNSPLHF. The CDR3, as DNA: TGTGCCAGCAGCTTGGGGGTCTGGAATTCACCCCTCCACTTT.

The chain links TRBV18 to TRBJ1-2; D is unresolved. CDR1 and CDR2 from the germline V gene are KGHSH and LQKENI. Deletions cut 4 bases from V and 2 bases from J, with 14 bases between. There are 15 residues in the CDR3. As DNA, the CDR3 is TGTGCCAGCTCACGAGTCCAGGCCGAAAACTATGGCTACACCTTC. Protein sequence: CASSRVQAENYGYTF.

This clone was picked up a small number of times. The rearrangement uses TRBV15 and TRBJ1-2; weak D call: TRBD1 (5 bases). The V gene's germline CDR1 is LNHNV and CDR2 YYDKDF (reference sequence). With 0 bases removed from V and 6 bases from J, the gap between germline ends came to 14 bases. This CDR3 comprises 15 residues. CDR3 sequence (DNA): TGTGCCACCAGCAGAGATTCGGGGGGGAGAGATGGCTACACCTTC. Amino acid sequence: CATSRDSGGRDGYTF.

The chain is built from TRBV6-1 and TRBJ1-5; 11 nucleotides match TRBD1. V trimming: 3 bases; J trimming: 5 bases; junction bases outside the gene matches: 0. This CDR3 region has 14 residues. Per germline, CDR1 MNHNS and CDR2 SASEGT. This CDR3 reads CASSEGQGDQPQHF. The DNA for the CDR3 is TGTGCCAGCAGTGAGGGACAGGGGGATCAGCCCCAGCATTTT.

The gene calls are TRBV27 and TRBJ1-5; D gene unclear. V dropped 3 bases and J dropped 7 bases, with 7 bases sitting between them. The CDR3 has 12 residues. The V gene's germline CDR1 is MNHEY and CDR2 SMNVEV (reference sequence). The CDR3 DNA follows: TGTGCCAGCAGTTTGAGAGGGCAGCCCCAGCATTTT. Its translation is CASSLRGQPQHF.

The chain combines TRBV4-2 with TRBJ2-5, with unresolved D. The CDR3 sequence is 13 residues long. Germline CDR1 and CDR2: LGHNA and YNFKEQ. V shed 1 base and J shed 3 bases, with 6 bases lying between them. This CDR3 reads CASSQAVKETQYF. The CDR3, as DNA: TGTGCCAGCAGCCAAGCGGTGAAAGAGACCCAGTACTTC.